This section outlines one T cell receptor beta chain sequence together with its context. Its antigen is still unknown. The study made its TRB cDNA libraries by 5' RACE, adding UMI labels. From the 5' RACE reads, TCRdb lists one entry per CDR3 protein and no DNA. Its clone listing holds tens of thousands of distinct CDR3 sequences. The data originate from a study of CXCR3-negative and CXCR3-positive naive CD8 T cells. Germline lookup yields CDR1 SEHNR and CDR2 FQNEAQ (reference sequence). The CDR3 spans 17 residues. Sorts that each held 280,000 or so cells were run in triplicate for every CD8+ T cell subset. The study, taken as a whole, reports: A higher hydrophobicity marked the TRB CDR3s of CXCR3-positive naive cells versus CXCR3-negative naive cells.

Sequenced sample: naive CXCR3- CD8+ T cells from blood. The subset was: CD45RO-CCR7+CD27+CD95- naive CD8+ T cells lacking CXCR3 (TNR3-). This sequence was found in a human donor in good health. Some clones in this sample may be carry-over from other donors' samples. This sequence joins TRBV7-9 and TRBJ2-3; absent DNA, TCRdb's TRBD2 call cannot be checked. The CDR3 protein is CASSLAVAGGLDDTQYF.